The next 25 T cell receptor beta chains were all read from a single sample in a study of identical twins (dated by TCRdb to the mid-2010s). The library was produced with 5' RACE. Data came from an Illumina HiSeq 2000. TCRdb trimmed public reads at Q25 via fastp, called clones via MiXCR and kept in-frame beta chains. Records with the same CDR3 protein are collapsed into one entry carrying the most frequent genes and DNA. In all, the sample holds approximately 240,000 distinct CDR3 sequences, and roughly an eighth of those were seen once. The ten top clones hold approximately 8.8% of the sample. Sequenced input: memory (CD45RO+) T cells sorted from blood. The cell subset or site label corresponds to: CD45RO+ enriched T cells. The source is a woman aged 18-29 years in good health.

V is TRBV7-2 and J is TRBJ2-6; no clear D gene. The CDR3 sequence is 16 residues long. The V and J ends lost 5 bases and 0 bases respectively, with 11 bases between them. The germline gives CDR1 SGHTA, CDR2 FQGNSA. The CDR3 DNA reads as TGTGCCAGCAGCCCCCGGGCCATCTCTGGGGCCAACGTCCTGACTTTC. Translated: CASSPRAISGANVLTF. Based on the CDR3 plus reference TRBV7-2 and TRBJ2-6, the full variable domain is GAGVSQSPSNKVTEKGKDVELRCDPISGHTALYWYRQSLGQGLEFLIYFQGNSAPDKSGLPSDRFSAERTGGSVSTLTIQRTQQEDSAVYLCASSPRAISGANVLTFGAGSRLTVL.

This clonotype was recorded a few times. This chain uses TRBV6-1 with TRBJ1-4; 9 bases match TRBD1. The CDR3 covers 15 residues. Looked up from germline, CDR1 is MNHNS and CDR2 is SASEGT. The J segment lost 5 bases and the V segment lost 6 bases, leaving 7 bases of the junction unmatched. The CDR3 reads CASSRGGQGNEKLFF. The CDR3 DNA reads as TGTGCCAGCAGCCGAGGAGGACAGGGGAATGAAAAACTGTTTTTT.

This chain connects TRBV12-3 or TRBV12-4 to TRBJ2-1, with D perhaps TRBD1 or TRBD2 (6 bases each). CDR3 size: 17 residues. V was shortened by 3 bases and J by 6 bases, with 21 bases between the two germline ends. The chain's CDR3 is CASSFSRGRVGGNEQFF. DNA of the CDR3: TGTGCCAGCAGTTTCTCCCGGGGGCGGGTGGGAGGCAATGAGCAGTTCTTC.

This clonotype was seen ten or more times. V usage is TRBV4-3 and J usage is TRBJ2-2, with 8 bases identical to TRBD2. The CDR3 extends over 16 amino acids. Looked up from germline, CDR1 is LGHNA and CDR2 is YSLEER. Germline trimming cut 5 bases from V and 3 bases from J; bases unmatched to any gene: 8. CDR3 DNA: TGCGCCAGCAGCGGACGGGAGGGCCTTGACACCGGGGAGCTGTTTTTT. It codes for CASSGREGLDTGELFF.

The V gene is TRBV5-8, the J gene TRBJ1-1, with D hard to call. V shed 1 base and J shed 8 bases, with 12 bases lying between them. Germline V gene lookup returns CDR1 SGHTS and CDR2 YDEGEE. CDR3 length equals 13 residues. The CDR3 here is CASSLLQASEAFF. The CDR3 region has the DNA TGTGCCAGCAGCTTGCTTCAGGCCTCAGAAGCTTTCTTT.

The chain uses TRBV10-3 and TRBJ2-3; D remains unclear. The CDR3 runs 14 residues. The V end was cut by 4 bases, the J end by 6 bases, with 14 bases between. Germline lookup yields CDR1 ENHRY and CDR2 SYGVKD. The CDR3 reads CAISGAASEDTQYF. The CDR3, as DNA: TGTGCCATCAGTGGCGCCGCCTCTGAGGATACGCAGTATTTT.

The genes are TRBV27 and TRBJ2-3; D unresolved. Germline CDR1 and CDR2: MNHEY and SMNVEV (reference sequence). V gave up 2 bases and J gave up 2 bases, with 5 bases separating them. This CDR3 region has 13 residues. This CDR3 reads CASSLGHTDTQYF. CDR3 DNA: TGTGCCAGCAGTTTAGGCCACACAGATACGCAGTATTTT.

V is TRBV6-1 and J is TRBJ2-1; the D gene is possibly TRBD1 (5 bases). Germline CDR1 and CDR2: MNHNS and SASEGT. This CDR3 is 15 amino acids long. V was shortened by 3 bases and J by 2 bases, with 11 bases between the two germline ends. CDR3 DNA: TGTGCCAGCAGTGACGGGCAGGGCCCCTACAATGAGCAGTTCTTC. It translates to CASSDGQGPYNEQFF.

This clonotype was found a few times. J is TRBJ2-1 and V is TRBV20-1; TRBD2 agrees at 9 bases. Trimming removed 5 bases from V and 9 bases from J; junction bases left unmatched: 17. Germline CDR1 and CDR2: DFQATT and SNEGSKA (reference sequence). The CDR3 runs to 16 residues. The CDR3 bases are TGCAGTGCTCATCGGTTCTTCTCGGGACTAGCATTTGAGCAGTTCTTC. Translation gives CSAHRFFSGLAFEQFF.

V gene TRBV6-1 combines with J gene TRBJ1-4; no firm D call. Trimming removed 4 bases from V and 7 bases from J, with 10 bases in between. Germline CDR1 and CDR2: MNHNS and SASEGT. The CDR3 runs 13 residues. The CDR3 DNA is TGTGCCAGCAGTGTTGACCGTGGTGAAAAACTGTTTTTT. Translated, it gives CASSVDRGEKLFF.

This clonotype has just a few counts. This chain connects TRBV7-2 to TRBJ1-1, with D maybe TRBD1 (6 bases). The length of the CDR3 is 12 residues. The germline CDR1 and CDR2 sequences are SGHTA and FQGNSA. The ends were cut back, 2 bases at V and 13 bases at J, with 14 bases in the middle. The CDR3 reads CASSLRGGLVFF. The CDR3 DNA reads TGTGCCAGCAGCTTACGAGGGGGTCTGGTTTTCTTT.

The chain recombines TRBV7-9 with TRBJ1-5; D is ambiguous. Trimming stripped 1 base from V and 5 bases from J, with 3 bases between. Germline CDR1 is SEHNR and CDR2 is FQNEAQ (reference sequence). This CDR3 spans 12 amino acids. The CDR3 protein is CASSLDHQPQHF. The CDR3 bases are TGTGCCAGCAGCTTAGACCATCAGCCCCAGCATTTT.

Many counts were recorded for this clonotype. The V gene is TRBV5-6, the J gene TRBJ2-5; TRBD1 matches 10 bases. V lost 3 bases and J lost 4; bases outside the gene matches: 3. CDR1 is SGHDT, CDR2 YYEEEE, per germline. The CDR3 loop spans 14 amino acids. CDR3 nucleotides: TGTGCCAGCAGCTCTTGGACAGGGGGAGAGACCCAGTACTTC. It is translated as CASSSWTGGETQYF.

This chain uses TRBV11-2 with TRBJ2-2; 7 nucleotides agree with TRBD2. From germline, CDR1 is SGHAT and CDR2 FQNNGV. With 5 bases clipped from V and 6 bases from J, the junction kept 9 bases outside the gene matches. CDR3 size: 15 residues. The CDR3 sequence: CASSQSGTNAGELFF. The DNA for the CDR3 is TGTGCCAGCAGCCAATCCGGGACTAACGCCGGGGAGCTGTTTTTT.

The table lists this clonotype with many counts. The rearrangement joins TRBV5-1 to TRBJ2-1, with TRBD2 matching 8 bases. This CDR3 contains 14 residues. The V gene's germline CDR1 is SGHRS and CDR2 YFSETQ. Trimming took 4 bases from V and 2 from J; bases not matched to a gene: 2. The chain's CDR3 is CASSGSGTYNEQFF. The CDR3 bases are TGCGCCAGCAGCGGTAGCGGGACCTACAATGAGCAGTTCTTC.

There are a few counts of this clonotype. CDR3 sequence: CASSLSGLASNEQFF. CDR3 coding DNA: TGTGCCAGCAGTTTATCGGGACTAGCGTCCAATGAGCAGTTCTTC. The genes are TRBV27 and TRBJ2-1, with TRBD2 matching 10 bases. Germline V gene sequence: CDR1 MNHEY, CDR2 SMNVEV (reference sequence). The V and J ends lost 0 bases and 6 bases, in that order; junction bases with no gene match: 2. The CDR3 sequence is 15 residues long.

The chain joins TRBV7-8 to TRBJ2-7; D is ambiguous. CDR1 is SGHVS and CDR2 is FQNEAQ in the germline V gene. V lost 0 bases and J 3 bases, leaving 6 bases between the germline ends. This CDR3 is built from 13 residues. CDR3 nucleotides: TGTGCCAGCAGCTTAGCAGAACACTACGAGCAGTACTTC. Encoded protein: CASSLAEHYEQYF.

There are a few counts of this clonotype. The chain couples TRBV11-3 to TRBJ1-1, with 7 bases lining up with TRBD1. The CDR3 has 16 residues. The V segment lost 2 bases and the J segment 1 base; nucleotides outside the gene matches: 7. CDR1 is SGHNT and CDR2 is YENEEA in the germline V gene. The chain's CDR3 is CASSLIWDSQNTEAFF. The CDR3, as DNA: TGTGCCAGCAGCTTAATTTGGGACAGTCAGAACACTGAAGCTTTCTTT.

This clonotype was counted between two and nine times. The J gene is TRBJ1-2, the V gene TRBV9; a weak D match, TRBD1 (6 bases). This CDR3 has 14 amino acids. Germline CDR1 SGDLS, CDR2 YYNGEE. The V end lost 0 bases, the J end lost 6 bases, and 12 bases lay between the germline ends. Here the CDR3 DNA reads TGTGCCAGCAGCGTAGCGTTGGGGGCGCATGGCTACACCTTC. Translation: CASSVALGAHGYTF.

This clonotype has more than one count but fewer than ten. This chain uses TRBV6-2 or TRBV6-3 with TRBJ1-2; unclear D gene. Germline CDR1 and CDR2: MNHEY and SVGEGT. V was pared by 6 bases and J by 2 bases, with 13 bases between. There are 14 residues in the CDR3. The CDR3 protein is CASSTDRANYGYTF. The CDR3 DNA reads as TGTGCCAGCAGCACCGATCGGGCCAACTATGGCTACACCTTC.

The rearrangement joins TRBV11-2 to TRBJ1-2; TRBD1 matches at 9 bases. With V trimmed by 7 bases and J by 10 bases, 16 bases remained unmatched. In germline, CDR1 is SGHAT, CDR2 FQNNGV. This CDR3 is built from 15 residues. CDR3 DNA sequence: TGTGCCAGCAAACCCTGGACAGGGGAGGTTGGTTCCTACACCTTC. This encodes CASKPWTGEVGSYTF.

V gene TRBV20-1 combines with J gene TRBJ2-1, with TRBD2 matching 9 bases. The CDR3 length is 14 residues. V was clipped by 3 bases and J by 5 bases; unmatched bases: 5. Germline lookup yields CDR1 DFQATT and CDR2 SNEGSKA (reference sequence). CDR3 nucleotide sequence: TGCAGTGCTAGTTCTAGCGGGATTCACAATGAGCAGTTCTTC. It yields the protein CSASSSGIHNEQFF.

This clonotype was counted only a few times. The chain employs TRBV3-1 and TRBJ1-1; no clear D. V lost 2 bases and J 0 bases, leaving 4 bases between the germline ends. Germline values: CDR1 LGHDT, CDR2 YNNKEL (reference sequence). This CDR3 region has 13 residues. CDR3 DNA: TGTGCCAGCAGCCAATGGGTGAACACTGAAGCTTTCTTT. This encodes CASSQWVNTEAFF.

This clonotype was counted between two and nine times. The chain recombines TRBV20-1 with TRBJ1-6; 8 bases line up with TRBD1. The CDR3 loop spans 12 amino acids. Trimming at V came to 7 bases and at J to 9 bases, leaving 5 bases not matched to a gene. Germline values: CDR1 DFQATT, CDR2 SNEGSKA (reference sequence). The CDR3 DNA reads TGCAGTGGTGATCAGGGGGCTTCACCCCTCCACTTT. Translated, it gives CSGDQGASPLHF.

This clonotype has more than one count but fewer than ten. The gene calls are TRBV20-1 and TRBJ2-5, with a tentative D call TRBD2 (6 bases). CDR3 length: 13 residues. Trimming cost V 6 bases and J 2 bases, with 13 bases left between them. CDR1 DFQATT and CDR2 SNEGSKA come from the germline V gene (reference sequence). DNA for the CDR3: TGCAGTGCCCGGGGGTGGGTTCAAGAGACCCAGTACTTC. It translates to CSARGWVQETQYF.